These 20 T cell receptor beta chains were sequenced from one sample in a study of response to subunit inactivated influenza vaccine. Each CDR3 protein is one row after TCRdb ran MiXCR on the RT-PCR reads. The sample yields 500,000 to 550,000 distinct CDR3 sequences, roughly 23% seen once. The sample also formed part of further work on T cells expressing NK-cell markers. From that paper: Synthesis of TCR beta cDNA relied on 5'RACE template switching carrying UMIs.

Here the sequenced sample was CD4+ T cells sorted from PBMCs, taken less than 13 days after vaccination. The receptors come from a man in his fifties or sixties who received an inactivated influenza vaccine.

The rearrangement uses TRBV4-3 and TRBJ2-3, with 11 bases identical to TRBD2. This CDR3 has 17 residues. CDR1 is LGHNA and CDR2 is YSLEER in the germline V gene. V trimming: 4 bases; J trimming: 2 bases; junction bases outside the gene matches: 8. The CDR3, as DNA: TGCGCCAGCAGCCGCATGGGACTAGCGGAATCCACAGATACGCAGTATTTT. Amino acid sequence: CASSRMGLAESTDTQYF.

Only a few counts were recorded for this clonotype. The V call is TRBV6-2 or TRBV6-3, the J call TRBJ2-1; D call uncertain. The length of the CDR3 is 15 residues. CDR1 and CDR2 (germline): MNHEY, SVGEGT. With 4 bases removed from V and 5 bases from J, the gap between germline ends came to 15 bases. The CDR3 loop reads CASSSTRGPHNEQFF. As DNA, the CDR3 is TGTGCCAGCAGTTCGACCCGTGGGCCCCACAATGAGCAGTTCTTC.

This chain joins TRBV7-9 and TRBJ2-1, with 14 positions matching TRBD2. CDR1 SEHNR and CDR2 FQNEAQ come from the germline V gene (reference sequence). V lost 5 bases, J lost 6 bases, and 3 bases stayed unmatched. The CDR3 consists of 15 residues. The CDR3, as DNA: TGTGCCAGCAGCCGACTAGCGGGAGGGTCCAATGAGCAGTTCTTC. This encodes CASSRLAGGSNEQFF.

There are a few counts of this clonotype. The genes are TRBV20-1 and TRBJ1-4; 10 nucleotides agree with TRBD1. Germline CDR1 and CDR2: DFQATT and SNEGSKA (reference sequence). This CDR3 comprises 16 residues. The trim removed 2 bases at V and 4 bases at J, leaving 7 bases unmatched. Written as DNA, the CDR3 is TGCAGTGCTAGACGACAGGGGGCGCGAGATAATGAAAAACTGTTTTTT. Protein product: CSARRQGARDNEKLFF.

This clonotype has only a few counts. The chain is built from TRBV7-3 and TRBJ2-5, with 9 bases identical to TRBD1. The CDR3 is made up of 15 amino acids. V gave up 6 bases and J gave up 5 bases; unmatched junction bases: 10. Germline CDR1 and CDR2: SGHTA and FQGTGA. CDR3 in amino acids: CASRLQGAGGETQYF. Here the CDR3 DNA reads TGTGCCAGCAGGCTACAGGGGGCAGGGGGGGAGACCCAGTACTTC.

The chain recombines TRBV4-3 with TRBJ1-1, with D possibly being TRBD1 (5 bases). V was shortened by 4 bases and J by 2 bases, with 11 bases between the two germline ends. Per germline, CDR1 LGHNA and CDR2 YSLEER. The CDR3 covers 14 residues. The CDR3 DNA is TGCGCCAGCAGCCGAGACAGATTTAACACTGAAGCTTTCTTT. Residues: CASSRDRFNTEAFF.

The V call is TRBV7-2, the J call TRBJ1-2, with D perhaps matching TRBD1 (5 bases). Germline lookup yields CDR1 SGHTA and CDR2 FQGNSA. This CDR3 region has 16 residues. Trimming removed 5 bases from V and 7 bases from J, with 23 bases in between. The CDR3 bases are TGTGCCAGCAGCGCCAAAACGGGACGGCGGGCGGCTGGCTACACCTTC. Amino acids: CASSAKTGRRAAGYTF.

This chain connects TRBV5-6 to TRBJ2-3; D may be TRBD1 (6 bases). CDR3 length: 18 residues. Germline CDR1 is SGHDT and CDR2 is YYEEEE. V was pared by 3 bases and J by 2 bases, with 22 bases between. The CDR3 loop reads CASSSGTTATLPTDTQYF. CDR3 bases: TGTGCCAGCAGCTCCGGGACAACAGCCACTTTACCCACAGATACGCAGTATTTT.

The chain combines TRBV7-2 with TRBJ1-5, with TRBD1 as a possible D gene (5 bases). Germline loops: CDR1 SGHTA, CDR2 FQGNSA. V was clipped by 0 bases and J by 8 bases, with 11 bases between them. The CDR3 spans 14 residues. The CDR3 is CASSLAGVVEPQHF. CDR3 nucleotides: TGTGCCAGCAGCTTAGCGGGGGTTGTCGAGCCCCAGCATTTT.

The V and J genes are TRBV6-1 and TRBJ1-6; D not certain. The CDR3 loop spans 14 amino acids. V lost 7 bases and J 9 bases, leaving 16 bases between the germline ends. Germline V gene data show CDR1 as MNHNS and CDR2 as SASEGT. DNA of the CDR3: TGTGCCAGCACCTGGGCCGGGAGCGGTTCACCCCTCCACTTT. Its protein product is CASTWAGSGSPLHF.

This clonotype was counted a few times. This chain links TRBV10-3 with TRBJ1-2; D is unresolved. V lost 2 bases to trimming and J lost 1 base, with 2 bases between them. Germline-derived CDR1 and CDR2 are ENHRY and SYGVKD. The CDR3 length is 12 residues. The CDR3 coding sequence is TGTGCCATCAGTGAGCATAACTATGGCTACACCTTC. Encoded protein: CAISEHNYGYTF.

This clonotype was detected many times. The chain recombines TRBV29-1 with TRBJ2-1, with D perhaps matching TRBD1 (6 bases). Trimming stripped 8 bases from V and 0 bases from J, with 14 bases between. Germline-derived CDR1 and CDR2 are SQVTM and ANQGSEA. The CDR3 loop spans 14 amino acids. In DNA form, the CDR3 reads TGCAGCACAGTAGGGGGTGACTCCTACAATGAGCAGTTCTTC. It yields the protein CSTVGGDSYNEQFF.

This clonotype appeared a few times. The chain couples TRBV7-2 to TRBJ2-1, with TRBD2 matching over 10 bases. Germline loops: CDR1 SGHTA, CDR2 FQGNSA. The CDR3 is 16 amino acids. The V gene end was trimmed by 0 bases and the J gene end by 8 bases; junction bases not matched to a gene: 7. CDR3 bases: TGTGCCAGCAGCTTAGCGGCTAGCGGGAGTGTCTATGAGCAGTTCTTC. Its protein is CASSLAASGSVYEQFF. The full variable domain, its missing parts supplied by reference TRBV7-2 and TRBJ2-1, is GAGVSQSPSNKVTEKGKDVELRCDPISGHTALYWYRQSLGQGLEFLIYFQGNSAPDKSGLPSDRFSAERTGGSVSTLTIQRTQQEDSAVYLCASSLAASGSVYEQFFGPGTRLTVL.

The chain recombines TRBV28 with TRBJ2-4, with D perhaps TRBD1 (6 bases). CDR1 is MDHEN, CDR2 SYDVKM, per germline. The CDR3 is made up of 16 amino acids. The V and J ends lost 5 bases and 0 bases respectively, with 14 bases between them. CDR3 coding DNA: TGTGCCAGCAGTCTCAGGGGCAGCCTAGCCAAAAACATTCAGTACTTC. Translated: CASSLRGSLAKNIQYF.

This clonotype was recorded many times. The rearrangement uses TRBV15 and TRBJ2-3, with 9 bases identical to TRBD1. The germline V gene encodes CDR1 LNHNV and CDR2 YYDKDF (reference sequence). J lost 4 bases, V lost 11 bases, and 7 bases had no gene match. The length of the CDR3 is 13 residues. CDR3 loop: CAVGDRAPDTQYF. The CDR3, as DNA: TGTGCCGTAGGGGACAGGGCCCCAGATACGCAGTATTTT.

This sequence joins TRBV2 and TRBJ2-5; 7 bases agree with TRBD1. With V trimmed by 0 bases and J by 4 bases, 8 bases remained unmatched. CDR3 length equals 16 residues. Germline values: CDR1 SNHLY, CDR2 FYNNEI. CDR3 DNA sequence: TGTGCCAGCAGTGAAGCCCTGACAGGGATGGGAGAGACCCAGTACTTC. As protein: CASSEALTGMGETQYF.

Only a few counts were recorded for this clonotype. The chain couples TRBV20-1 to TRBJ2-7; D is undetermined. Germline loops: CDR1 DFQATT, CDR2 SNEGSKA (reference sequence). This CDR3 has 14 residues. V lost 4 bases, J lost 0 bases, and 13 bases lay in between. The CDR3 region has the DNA TGCAGTGCTACCCCGCCAAAAAGCTCCTACGAGCAGTACTTC. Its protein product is CSATPPKSSYEQYF.

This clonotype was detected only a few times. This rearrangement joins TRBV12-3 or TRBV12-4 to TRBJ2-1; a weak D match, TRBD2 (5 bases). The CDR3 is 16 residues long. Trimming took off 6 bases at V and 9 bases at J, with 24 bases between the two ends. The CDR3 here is CASSRRLRAPEGEQFF. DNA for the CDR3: TGTGCCAGCAGCCGGCGGCTAAGGGCCCCTGAGGGTGAGCAGTTCTTC.

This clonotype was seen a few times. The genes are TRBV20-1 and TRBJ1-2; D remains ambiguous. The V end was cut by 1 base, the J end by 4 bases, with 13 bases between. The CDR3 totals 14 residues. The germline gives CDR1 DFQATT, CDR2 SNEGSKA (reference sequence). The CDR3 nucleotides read TGCAGTGCTAGAGTTGCGTCAGAGGTCTATGGCTACACCTTC. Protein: CSARVASEVYGYTF.

This CDR3 is CASSPPDRSNEKLFF. DNA for the CDR3: TGTGCCAGCTCACCACCCGACCGATCTAATGAAAAACTGTTTTTT. This sequence joins TRBV18 and TRBJ1-4; D gene uncertain. Germline V gene sequence: CDR1 KGHSH, CDR2 LQKENI. The CDR3 is 15 amino acids. Trimming removed 0 bases from V and 3 bases from J, with 8 bases in between.